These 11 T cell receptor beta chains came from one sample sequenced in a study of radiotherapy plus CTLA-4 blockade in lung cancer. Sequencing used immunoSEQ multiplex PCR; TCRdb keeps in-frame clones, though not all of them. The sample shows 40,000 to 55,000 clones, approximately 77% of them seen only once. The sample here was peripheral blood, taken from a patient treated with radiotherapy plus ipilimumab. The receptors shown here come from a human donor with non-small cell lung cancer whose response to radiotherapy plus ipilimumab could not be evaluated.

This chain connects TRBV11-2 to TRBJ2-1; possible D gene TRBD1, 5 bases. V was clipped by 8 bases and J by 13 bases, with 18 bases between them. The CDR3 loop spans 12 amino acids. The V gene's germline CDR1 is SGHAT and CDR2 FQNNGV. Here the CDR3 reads CASGFGEGAQFF. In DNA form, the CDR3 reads TGTGCCAGCGGTTTCGGCGAAGGGGCCCAGTTCTTC.

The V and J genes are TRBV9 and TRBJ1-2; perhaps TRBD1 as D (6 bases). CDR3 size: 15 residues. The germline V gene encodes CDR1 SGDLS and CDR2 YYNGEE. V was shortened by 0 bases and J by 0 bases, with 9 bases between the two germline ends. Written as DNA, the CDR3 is TGTGCCAGCAGCGTAGAGGGGGTATCTAACTATGGCTACACCTTC. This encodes CASSVEGVSNYGYTF.

CDR3 amino acids: CASSSRGDSPLHF. The CDR3 coding sequence is TGTGCCAGCAGCTCCAGAGGCGATTCACCCCTCCACTTT. The chain links TRBV28 to TRBJ1-6, with D hard to call. The CDR3 sequence is 13 residues long. The V end lost 6 bases, the J end lost 8 bases, and 11 bases lay between the germline ends. CDR1 and CDR2 (germline): MDHEN, SYDVKM.

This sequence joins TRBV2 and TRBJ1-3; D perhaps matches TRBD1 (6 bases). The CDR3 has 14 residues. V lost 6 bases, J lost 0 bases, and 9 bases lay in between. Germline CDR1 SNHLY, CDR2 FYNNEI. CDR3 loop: CASRDSVSGNTIYF. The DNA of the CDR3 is TGTGCCAGCAGGGACAGCGTCTCTGGAAACACCATATATTTT.

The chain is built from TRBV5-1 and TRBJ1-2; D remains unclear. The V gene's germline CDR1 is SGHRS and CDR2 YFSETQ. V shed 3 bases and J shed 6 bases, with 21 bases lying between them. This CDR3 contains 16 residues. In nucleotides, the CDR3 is TGCGCCAGCAGCTATTACCCCGGGGTCTCTACGGATGGCTACACCTTC. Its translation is CASSYYPGVSTDGYTF.

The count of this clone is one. The CDR3 coding sequence is TGTGCCAGCAGTTCCCTAGGAGAGGGCAATCAGCCCCAGCATTTT. Translated, it gives CASSSLGEGNQPQHF. This rearrangement joins TRBV28 to TRBJ1-5, with D unclear. Trimming cost V 4 bases and J 2 bases, with 12 bases left between them. CDR3 size: 15 residues. Germline values: CDR1 MDHEN, CDR2 SYDVKM.

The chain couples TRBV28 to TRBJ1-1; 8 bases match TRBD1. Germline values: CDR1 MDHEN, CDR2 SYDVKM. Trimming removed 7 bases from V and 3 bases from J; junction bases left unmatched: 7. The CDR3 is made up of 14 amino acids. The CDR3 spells CASIGQGGDTEAFF. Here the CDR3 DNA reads TGTGCCAGCATCGGACAGGGTGGGGACACTGAAGCTTTCTTT.

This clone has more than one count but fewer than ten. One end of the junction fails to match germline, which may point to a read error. CDR3 amino acids: CASTLGGVQETQYF. In DNA, the CDR3 is TGTGCCAGCACCTTGGGGGGCGTTCAAGAGACCCAGTACTTC. This rearrangement joins TRBV5-5 to TRBJ2-5; the D call may be TRBD1 or TRBD2 (6 bases each). CDR1 and CDR2 from the germline V gene are SGHKS and YYEKEE (reference sequence). This CDR3 comprises 14 residues.

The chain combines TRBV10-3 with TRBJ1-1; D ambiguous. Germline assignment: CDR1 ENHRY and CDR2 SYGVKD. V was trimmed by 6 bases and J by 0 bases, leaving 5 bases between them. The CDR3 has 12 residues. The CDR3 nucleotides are TGTGCCATCAGGAACATGAACACTGAAGCTTTCTTT. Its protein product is CAIRNMNTEAFF.

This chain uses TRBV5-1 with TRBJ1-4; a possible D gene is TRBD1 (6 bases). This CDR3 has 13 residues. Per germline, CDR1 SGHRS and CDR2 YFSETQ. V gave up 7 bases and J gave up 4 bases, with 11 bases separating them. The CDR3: CASGQNHNEKLFF. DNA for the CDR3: TGCGCCAGCGGACAGAATCATAATGAAAAACTGTTTTTT.

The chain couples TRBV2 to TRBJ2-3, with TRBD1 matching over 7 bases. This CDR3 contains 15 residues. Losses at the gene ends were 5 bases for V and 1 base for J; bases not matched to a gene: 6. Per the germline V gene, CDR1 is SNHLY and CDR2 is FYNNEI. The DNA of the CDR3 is TGTGCCAGCAGTTTCGACAGGGCCGGCACAGATACGCAGTATTTT. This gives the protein CASSFDRAGTDTQYF. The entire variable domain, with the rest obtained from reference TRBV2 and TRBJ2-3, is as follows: EPEVTQTPSHQVTQMGQEVILRCVPISNHLYFYWYRQILGQKVEFLVSFYNNEISEKSEIFDDQFSVERPDGSNFTLKIRSTKLEDSAMYFCASSFDRAGTDTQYFGPGTRLTVL.